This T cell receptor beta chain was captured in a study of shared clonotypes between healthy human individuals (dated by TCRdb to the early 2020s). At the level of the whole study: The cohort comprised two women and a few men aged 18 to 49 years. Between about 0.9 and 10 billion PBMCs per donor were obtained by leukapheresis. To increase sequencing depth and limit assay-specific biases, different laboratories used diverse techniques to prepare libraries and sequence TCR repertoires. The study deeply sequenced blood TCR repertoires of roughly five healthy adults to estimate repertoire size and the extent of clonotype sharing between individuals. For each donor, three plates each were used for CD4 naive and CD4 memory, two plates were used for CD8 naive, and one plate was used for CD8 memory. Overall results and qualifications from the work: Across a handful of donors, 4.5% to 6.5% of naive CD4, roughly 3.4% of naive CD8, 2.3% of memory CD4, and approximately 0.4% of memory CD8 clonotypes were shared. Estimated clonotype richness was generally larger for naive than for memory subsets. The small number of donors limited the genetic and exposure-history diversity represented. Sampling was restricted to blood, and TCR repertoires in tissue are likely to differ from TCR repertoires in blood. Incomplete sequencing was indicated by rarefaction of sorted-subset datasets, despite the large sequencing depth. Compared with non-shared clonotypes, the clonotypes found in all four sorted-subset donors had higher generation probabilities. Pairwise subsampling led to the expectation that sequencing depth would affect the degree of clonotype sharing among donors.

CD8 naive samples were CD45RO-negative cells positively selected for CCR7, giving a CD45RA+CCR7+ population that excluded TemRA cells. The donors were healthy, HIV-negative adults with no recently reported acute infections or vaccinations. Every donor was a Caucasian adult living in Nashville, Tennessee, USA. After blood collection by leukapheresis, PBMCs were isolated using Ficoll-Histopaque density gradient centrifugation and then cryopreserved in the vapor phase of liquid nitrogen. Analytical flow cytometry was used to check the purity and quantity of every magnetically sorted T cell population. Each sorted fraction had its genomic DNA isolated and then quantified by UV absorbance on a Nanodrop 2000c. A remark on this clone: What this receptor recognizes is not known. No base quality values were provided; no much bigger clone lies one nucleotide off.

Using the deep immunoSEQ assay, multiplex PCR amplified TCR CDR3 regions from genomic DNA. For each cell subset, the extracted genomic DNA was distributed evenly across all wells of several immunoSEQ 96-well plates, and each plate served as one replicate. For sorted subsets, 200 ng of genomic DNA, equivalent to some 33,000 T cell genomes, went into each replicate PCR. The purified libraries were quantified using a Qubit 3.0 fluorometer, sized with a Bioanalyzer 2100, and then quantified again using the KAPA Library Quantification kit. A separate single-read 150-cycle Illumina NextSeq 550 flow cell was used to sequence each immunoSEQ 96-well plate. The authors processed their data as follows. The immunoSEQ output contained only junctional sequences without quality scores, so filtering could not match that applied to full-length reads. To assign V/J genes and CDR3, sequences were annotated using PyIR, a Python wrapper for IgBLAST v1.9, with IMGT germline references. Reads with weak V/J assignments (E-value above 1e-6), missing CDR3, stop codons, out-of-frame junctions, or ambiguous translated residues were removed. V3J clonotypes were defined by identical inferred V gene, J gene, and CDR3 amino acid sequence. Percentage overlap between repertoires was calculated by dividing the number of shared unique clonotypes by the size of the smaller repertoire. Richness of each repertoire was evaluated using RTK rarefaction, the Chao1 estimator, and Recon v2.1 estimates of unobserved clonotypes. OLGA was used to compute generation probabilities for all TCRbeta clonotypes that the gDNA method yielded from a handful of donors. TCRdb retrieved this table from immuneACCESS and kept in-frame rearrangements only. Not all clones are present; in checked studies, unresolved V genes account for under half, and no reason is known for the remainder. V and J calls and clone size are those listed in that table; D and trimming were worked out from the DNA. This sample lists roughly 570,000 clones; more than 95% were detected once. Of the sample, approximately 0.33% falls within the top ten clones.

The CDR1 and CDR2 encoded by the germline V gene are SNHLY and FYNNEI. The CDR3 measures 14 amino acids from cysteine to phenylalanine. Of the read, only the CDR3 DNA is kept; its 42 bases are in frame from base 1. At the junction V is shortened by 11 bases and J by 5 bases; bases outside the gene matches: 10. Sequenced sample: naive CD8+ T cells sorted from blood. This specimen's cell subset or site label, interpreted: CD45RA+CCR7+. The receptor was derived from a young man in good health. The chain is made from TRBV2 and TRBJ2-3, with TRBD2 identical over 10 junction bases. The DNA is TGTGCCGCTGGGCTAGCGGGAGTGGGAGATACGCAGTATTTT. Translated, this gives CAAGLAGVGDTQYF.